These 21 T cell receptor beta chains share one sample of origin, sequenced in a study of PD-1 blockade in classical Hodgkin lymphoma. Exposure to brentuximab vedotin varied, and each patient had relapsed following autologous stem cell transplantation. Clones were sequenced by immunoSEQ multiplex PCR, and TCRdb holds only the in-frame ones, with some missing. The sample has around 40,000 clones, around 80% seen once. This material consisted of peripheral blood mononuclear cells (PBMCs), taken at baseline. The receptors stem from a human donor with classical Hodgkin lymphoma.

V and J are TRBV19 and TRBJ1-2, with D unclear. The V end was cut by 4 bases, the J end by 0 bases, with 21 bases between. Germline loops: CDR1 LNHDA, CDR2 SQIVND (reference sequence). The CDR3 sequence is 18 residues long. The CDR3 here is CASSKPTASGSTNYGYTF. In DNA form, the CDR3 reads TGTGCCAGTAGTAAACCCACGGCCTCAGGATCGACTAACTATGGCTACACCTTC.

This clone was picked up a small number of times. This chain joins TRBV11-2 and TRBJ2-7, with D unclear. Germline CDR1 and CDR2: SGHAT and FQNNGV. The CDR3 has 13 residues. Deletions cut 5 bases from V and 0 bases from J, with 8 bases between. The CDR3 DNA reads TGTGCCAGCAGCGTCGGAAGCTCCTACGAGCAGTACTTC. Translated: CASSVGSSYEQYF.

This clone was recorded a few times. The chain has TRBV27 and TRBJ1-5, with D uncertain. CDR1 is MNHEY, CDR2 SMNVEV, per germline (reference sequence). This CDR3 spans 14 amino acids. V was pared by 2 bases and J by 4 bases, with 9 bases between. The CDR3 nucleotides read TGTGCCAGCAGTTTAGGCGCGGAAAATCAGCCCCAGCATTTT. This sequence encodes CASSLGAENQPQHF.

The chain uses TRBV6-5 and TRBJ2-1, with 11 bases matching TRBD2. Germline CDR1 and CDR2: MNHEY and SVGAGI. The length of the CDR3 is 14 residues. J lost 12 bases, V lost 6 bases, and 10 bases had no gene match. The CDR3 coding sequence is TGTGCCAGCAGCTCGACTAGCGGGGCGCCCGGGCAGTTCTTC. Translating it yields CASSSTSGAPGQFF.

The rearrangement uses TRBV7-9 and TRBJ2-2; D gene uncertain. Germline V gene data show CDR1 as SEHNR and CDR2 as FQNEAQ (reference sequence). The V end lost 10 bases, the J end lost 8 bases, and 11 bases lay between the germline ends. CDR3 length equals 11 residues. CDR3 sequence reads: CATPREGELFF. Written as DNA, the CDR3 is TGTGCCACCCCGCGAGAGGGGGAGCTGTTTTTT.

The sample holds a few counts of this clone. This chain links TRBV7-9 with TRBJ2-1; possibly TRBD1 or TRBD2 for D (6 bases each). V lost 6 bases and J lost 9, with 18 bases in between. Germline loops: CDR1 SEHNR, CDR2 FQNEAQ (reference sequence). The CDR3 spans 14 residues. CDR3 region: CASRLSWGASEQFF. Here the CDR3 DNA reads TGTGCCAGCAGATTAAGTTGGGGGGCCTCTGAGCAGTTCTTC.

This chain joins TRBV5-6 and TRBJ2-7; the match to TRBD1 covers 8 bases. The trim removed 3 bases at V and 4 bases at J, leaving 3 bases unmatched. The CDR3 is 13 residues long. Germline V lookup: CDR1 SGHDT, CDR2 YYEEEE. CDR3 in amino acids: CASSSRDRYEQYF. The DNA of the CDR3 is TGTGCCAGCAGCTCCCGGGACAGGTACGAGCAGTACTTC.

V and J are TRBV7-6 and TRBJ1-1, with a tentative D call TRBD1 (6 bases). V was cut by 5 bases and J by 6 bases, with 10 bases left in between. Germline V gene sequence: CDR1 SGHVS, CDR2 FNYEAQ. The CDR3 has 12 amino acids. CDR3 coding DNA: TGTGCCAGCAGCCAAGGGGGGGCTGAAGCTTTCTTT. Its translation: CASSQGGAEAFF.

The genes are TRBV7-3 and TRBJ2-5; 7 bases fit TRBD2. V was clipped by 5 bases and J by 3 bases; unmatched bases: 9. This CDR3 has 15 amino acids. Germline CDR1 is SGHTA and CDR2 is FQGTGA. DNA for the CDR3: TGTGCCAGCAGCCCCTGGAGCGGGGAGAAAGAGACCCAGTACTTC. Residues: CASSPWSGEKETQYF.

V gene TRBV2 combines with J gene TRBJ2-1; D is tentatively TRBD1 or TRBD2 (7 bases each). Germline V gene lookup returns CDR1 SNHLY and CDR2 FYNNEI. With 4 bases removed from V and 7 bases from J, the gap between germline ends came to 11 bases. The CDR3 runs to 13 residues. For the CDR3, the DNA is TGTGCCAGCAGTGGACAGGGAGGGAATGAGCAGTTCTTC. Its protein is CASSGQGGNEQFF.

V is TRBV7-2 and J is TRBJ2-7; 10 nucleotides agree with TRBD2. The trim removed 5 bases at V and 6 bases at J, leaving 19 bases unmatched. This CDR3 contains 18 residues. Germline assignment: CDR1 SGHTA and CDR2 FQGNSA. The CDR3 is CASSPPGPERGGLLEQYF. The CDR3 bases are TGTGCCAGCAGCCCACCTGGACCGGAGCGGGGGGGCCTCCTCGAGCAGTACTTC.

The rearrangement links TRBV29-1 to TRBJ2-3; possibly TRBD1 for D (6 bases). CDR3 size: 16 residues. In germline, CDR1 is SQVTM, CDR2 ANQGSEA. The V and J ends lost 0 bases and 8 bases respectively, with 21 bases between them. CDR3 region: CSVEDDLGAPPRTQYF. CDR3 bases: TGCAGCGTTGAAGATGATCTGGGGGCCCCCCCCCGTACGCAGTATTTT.

V gene TRBV7-2 combines with J gene TRBJ2-7; no clear D. The CDR3 loop spans 14 amino acids. Germline V gives CDR1 SGHTA, CDR2 FQGNSA. Trimming removed 4 bases at V and 3 bases at J, with 13 bases between. The CDR3 protein is CASSYQVKGYEQYF. CDR3 DNA sequence: TGTGCCAGCAGCTACCAGGTAAAGGGCTACGAGCAGTACTTC.

This clone has only a few counts. The rearrangement uses TRBV18 and TRBJ2-3; no clear D. Looked up from germline, CDR1 is KGHSH and CDR2 is LQKENI. The CDR3 length is 14 residues. V was pared by 3 bases and J by 2 bases, with 9 bases between. The CDR3 here is CASSPDPSTDTQYF. The CDR3 nucleotides are TGTGCCAGCTCACCGGACCCTTCCACAGATACGCAGTATTTT. The full variable domain, rest sourced from reference TRBV18 and TRBJ2-3, is NAGVMQNPRHLVRRRGQEARLRCSPMKGHSHVYWYRQLPEEGLKFMVYLQKENIIDESGMPKERFSAEFPKEGPSILRIQQVVRGDSAAYFCASSPDPSTDTQYFGPGTRLTVL.

This clone was picked up a small number of times. The chain has TRBV5-1 and TRBJ1-6; the D is unclear. The CDR3 has 16 residues. The V end was cut by 0 bases, the J end by 0 bases, with 7 bases between. Germline CDR1 SGHRS, CDR2 YFSETQ. CDR3 protein: CASSLAMSSYNSPLHF. CDR3 nucleotides: TGCGCCAGCAGCTTGGCAATGAGCTCCTATAATTCACCCCTCCACTTT.

The V gene is TRBV6-5, the J gene TRBJ1-5; D not resolved. The CDR3 is made up of 14 amino acids. Trimming left V 5 bases short and J 1 base short, with 9 bases between. Germline CDR1 is MNHEY and CDR2 is SVGAGI. The CDR3 here is CASSPTASNQPQHF. The CDR3 region has the DNA TGTGCCAGCAGTCCGACGGCCAGCAATCAGCCCCAGCATTTT.

This clone was seen just once. The genes are TRBV4-1 and TRBJ1-2, with 7 nucleotides matching TRBD1. The germline gives CDR1 MGHRA, CDR2 YSYEKL. CDR3 length: 16 amino acids. With 1 base clipped from V and 6 bases from J, the junction kept 11 bases outside the gene matches. CDR3 coding DNA: TGCGCCAGCAGCCAAGTAGGGACTTTCAGGGGGGATGGCTACACCTTC. Protein sequence: CASSQVGTFRGDGYTF.

The rearrangement uses TRBV30 and TRBJ1-6, with a possible D match to TRBD1 (6 bases). This CDR3 is 14 amino acids long. From germline, CDR1 is GTSNPN and CDR2 SVGIG (reference sequence). Trimming removed 2 bases from V and 8 bases from J, with 13 bases in between. CDR3 sequence reads: CAWSLRGGDSPLHF. CDR3 nucleotides: TGTGCCTGGAGTCTCAGAGGGGGGGATTCACCCCTCCACTTT.

The gene calls are TRBV11-1 and TRBJ2-7, with TRBD1 matching over 7 bases. The V segment lost 3 bases and the J segment 3 bases; nucleotides outside the gene matches: 5. This CDR3 has 14 amino acids. Germline CDR1 SGHAT, CDR2 FQDESV (reference sequence). Here the CDR3 DNA reads TGTGCCAGCAGCTTGGACAGGACCCACTACGAGCAGTACTTC. Translation gives CASSLDRTHYEQYF. The full variable domain, completed using reference TRBV11-1 and TRBJ2-7, is EAEVAQSPRYKITEKSQAVAFWCDPISGHATLYWYRQILGQGPELLVQFQDESVVDDSQLPKDRFSAERLKGVDSTLKIQPAELGDSAMYLCASSLDRTHYEQYFGPGTRLTVT.

This chain joins TRBV7-2 and TRBJ1-2; D is unresolved. Germline assignment: CDR1 SGHTA and CDR2 FQGNSA. V lost 4 bases to trimming and J lost 1 base, with 10 bases between them. The CDR3 spans 14 residues. CDR3 sequence: CASSSSTRNYGYTF. As DNA, the CDR3 is TGTGCCAGCAGCTCCTCGACACGTAACTATGGCTACACCTTC.

The genes are TRBV27 and TRBJ2-7, with D perhaps TRBD1 or TRBD2 (6 bases each). Germline V lookup: CDR1 MNHEY, CDR2 SMNVEV (reference sequence). The CDR3 consists of 14 residues. Trimming left V 0 bases short and J 5 bases short, with 11 bases between. The CDR3 nucleotides read TGTGCCAGCAGTTTATCGATGGGGGGCCACGAGCAGTACTTC. Protein sequence: CASSLSMGGHEQYF.